The T cell receptor (beta chain) under discussion was sequenced for a study of T cell responses to AZD1222 COVID-19 vaccine. The protocol was immunoSEQ multiplex PCR, while the TCRdb copy is restricted to in-frame clones and leaves out a portion. The data contain some 160,000 clones, 91% of them singletons. Notes on this clone: What it binds is not known.

CDR1 and CDR2 (germline): LNHNV, YYDKDF (reference sequence). The ends lost 3 bases at V and 6 bases at J; junction bases unmatched: 9. This CDR3 spans 16 amino acids. The study, taken as a whole, reports: Recipients of two AZD1222 doses showed rising Spike-specific TCR breadth and depth. Donors were chiefly white British, with a greater number of females, and clonal diversity was perhaps underestimated. Repertoire sampling was restricted to post-peak T cell response timepoints.

This TCR derives from an adult in good health. The specimen was peripheral blood, collected on day 0 of AZD1222 vaccination. The genes are TRBV15 and TRBJ1-5, with 9 bases fitting TRBD1. CDR3 bases: TGTGCCACCAGCAGCCGATCGGGACAGGGTCGTCAGCCCCAGCATTTT. The encoded protein is CATSSRSGQGRQPQHF.